This passage covers 23 T cell receptor beta chains from one sample sequenced in a study of blood T cells in healthy people across ages. Next came a second PCR, run for about 7 to 11 cycles, which used a sample-barcoded 5' primer along with a J-beta primer mix. TCRdb re-called the 5' RACE reads with MiXCR, one entry per CDR3 protein. The sample has more than 1 million distinct CDR3 sequences; 35% to 55% are singletons. The sequenced material came from blood. All receptors come from a woman aged 55-69 years in good health.

This chain uses TRBV20-1 with TRBJ2-7; D may match TRBD1 or TRBD2 (5 bases each). TRBJ2-5 explains the end of the DNA better; the J call may be wrong. This CDR3 spans 11 amino acids. The germline V gene encodes CDR1 DFQATT and CDR2 SNEGSKA (reference sequence). The CDR3 reads CTWGLGETQYF. The DNA of the CDR3 is TGCACCTGGGGGTTGGGGGAGACCCAGTACTTC.

The rearrangement links TRBV5-1 to TRBJ2-3, with D perhaps TRBD2 (5 bases). Germline CDR1 reads SGHRS; CDR2 reads YFSETQ. The ends were cut back, 3 bases at V and 6 bases at J, with 14 bases in the middle. The CDR3 has 14 residues. In nucleotides, the CDR3 is TGCGCCAGCAGCTACGCGGACCGGAGGGATACGCAGTATTTT. Amino acids: CASSYADRRDTQYF.

The chain is built from TRBV7-7 and TRBJ2-5; tentatively, D is TRBD1 (6 bases). This CDR3 spans 12 amino acids. Trimming stripped 2 bases from V and 7 bases from J, with 8 bases between. Germline lookup yields CDR1 SSHAT and CDR2 FNYEAQ (reference sequence). CDR3 coding DNA: TGTGCCAGCAGCTTAACAGGGACGACCCAGTACTTC. This codes for CASSLTGTTQYF.

This chain links TRBV2 with TRBJ2-2; weak D call: TRBD2 (6 bases). Germline V gives CDR1 SNHLY, CDR2 FYNNEI. The length of the CDR3 is 16 residues. V was pared by 6 bases and J by 4 bases, with 18 bases between. CDR3: CASSVPRGGPTGELFF. CDR3 nucleotide sequence: TGTGCCAGCAGCGTGCCGCGGGGCGGCCCCACCGGGGAGCTGTTTTTT.

The chain joins TRBV4-2 to TRBJ2-1, with D possibly TRBD2 on 6 matching bases. Deletions cut 0 bases from V and 1 base from J, with 16 bases between. Germline assignment: CDR1 LGHNA and CDR2 YNFKEQ. The CDR3 sequence is 18 residues long. CDR3 loop: CASSQERAERASYNEQFF. As DNA, the CDR3 is TGTGCCAGCAGCCAAGAAAGGGCCGAGCGGGCGTCCTACAATGAGCAGTTCTTC.

This sequence joins TRBV23-1 and TRBJ1-4; 9 positions agree with TRBD1. TRBV23-1 carries the ORF label, with uncertain function. This CDR3 has 14 residues. J was trimmed by 5 bases and V by 8 bases; bases with no gene match: 6. The CDR3 region has the DNA TGCGCCAGCCCGCCGACAGGGGGGAATGAAAAACTGTTTTTT. This translates into CASPPTGGNEKLFF.

This clonotype was seen more than once but under ten times. V gene TRBV5-6 combines with J gene TRBJ2-1; TRBD1 matches at 8 bases. J lost 8 bases, V lost 4 bases, and 11 bases had no gene match. The CDR3 spans 15 residues. CDR1 and CDR2 (germline): SGHDT, YYEEEE. As DNA, the CDR3 is TGTGCCAGCAGCCCAGGCCCAGGGGGCCTAGATGAGCAGTTCTTC. This gives the protein CASSPGPGGLDEQFF.

J is TRBJ2-5 and V is TRBV6-1; D might be TRBD1 (7 bases). CDR3 length: 14 residues. Trimming removed 7 bases from V and 4 bases from J, with 16 bases in between. Germline V gene data show CDR1 as MNHNS and CDR2 as SASEGT. The CDR3 region has the DNA TGTGCCAGCAACTCCAGGGGGGCAGGAGAGACCCAGTACTTC. This sequence encodes CASNSRGAGETQYF.

This clonotype was seen more than once but under ten times. The rearrangement links TRBV2 to TRBJ2-1, with 10 positions matching TRBD1. The CDR3 is 15 residues long. V dropped 1 base and J dropped 5; count of bases not matched to a gene: 2. Germline V CDR1 and CDR2: SNHLY, FYNNEI. As DNA, the CDR3 is TGTGCCAGCAGTGAAGGACAGGGGGCCCACAATGAGCAGTTCTTC. Translated, it gives CASSEGQGAHNEQFF.

This clonotype has just a few counts. DNA of the CDR3: TGTGCCAGCAGTTCAGGGGGAACCAATCAGCCCCAGCATTTT. Translated: CASSSGGTNQPQHF. The rearrangement uses TRBV12-3 or TRBV12-4 and TRBJ1-5, with 7 bases lining up with TRBD1. V lost 4 bases to trimming and J lost 3 bases; unmatched junction nucleotides: 3. CDR3 length: 14 residues.

The gene calls are TRBV4-1 and TRBJ2-3, with TRBD2 identical over 12 bases. The CDR3 extends over 18 amino acids. Germline CDR1 and CDR2: MGHRA and YSYEKL. Losses at the gene ends were 0 bases for V and 4 bases for J; bases not matched to a gene: 8. The DNA for the CDR3 is TGCGCCAGCAGCCAAGAGGCTAGCGGGAGGGCCGTGGCAGATACGCAGTATTTT. Translating it yields CASSQEASGRAVADTQYF.

This rearrangement joins TRBV20-1 to TRBJ2-1; 7 nucleotides line up with TRBD1. The CDR3 length is 13 residues. The germline gives CDR1 DFQATT, CDR2 SNEGSKA (reference sequence). V lost 3 bases and J lost 8; bases outside the gene matches: 7. The CDR3 bases are TGCAGTGCTAGGTTCGGGACAGACCATGAGCAGTTCTTC. It yields the protein CSARFGTDHEQFF.

Worth noting for this clonotype: Sequence at one end of the junction differs from germline and may be a read error. V usage is TRBV4-1 and J usage is TRBJ2-5, with TRBD1 as a possible D gene (6 bases). Per the germline V gene, CDR1 is MGHRA and CDR2 is YSYEKL. This CDR3 has 18 residues. CDR3 DNA sequence: TGCGCCAGCGGCCAAGAAATTGGACCCAGGGGAGTCCAAGAGACCCAGTACTTC. Encoded protein: CASGQEIGPRGVQETQYF.

The sample holds a few counts of this clonotype. The CDR3 DNA follows: TGCGCCAGCAGCTTGCCATCAGGGTCCCAAGAGACCCAGTACTTC. Encoded protein: CASSLPSGSQETQYF. The chain is built from TRBV5-1 and TRBJ2-5, with D maybe TRBD1 (5 bases). CDR1 is SGHRS, CDR2 YFSETQ, per germline. This CDR3 region has 15 residues. V was pared by 1 base and J by 1 base, with 11 bases between.

The V gene is TRBV6-6, the J gene TRBJ2-7, with 9 bases identical to TRBD1. The CDR3 is 14 residues long. V dropped 5 bases and J dropped 7; count of bases not matched to a gene: 9. Germline CDR1 reads MNHNY; CDR2 reads SVGAGI (reference sequence). The CDR3 sequence: CASSTGTGRMEQYF. In DNA form, the CDR3 reads TGTGCCAGCAGTACCGGGACAGGGCGAATGGAGCAGTACTTC.

This clonotype was seen more than once but under ten times. The V call is TRBV5-1, the J call TRBJ2-1, with 7 nucleotides matching TRBD2. CDR3 size: 15 residues. The J segment lost 4 bases and the V segment lost 0 bases, leaving 4 bases of the junction unmatched. Germline V gene lookup returns CDR1 SGHRS and CDR2 YFSETQ. This CDR3 reads CASSLARERYNEQFF. As DNA, the CDR3 is TGCGCCAGCAGCTTGGCGCGGGAGCGATACAATGAGCAGTTCTTC.

The rearrangement uses TRBV4-2 and TRBJ1-2; D is possibly TRBD1 (5 bases). CDR1 and CDR2 (germline): LGHNA, YNFKEQ. Trimming took 4 bases from V and 3 from J, leaving 18 bases between them. The CDR3 consists of 16 residues. The CDR3, as DNA: TGTGCCAGCAGCCCAACCCTGGGGCAGGGTCACTATGGCTACACCTTC. Translation: CASSPTLGQGHYGYTF.

This clonotype was observed many times. The V and J genes are TRBV11-1 and TRBJ2-4, with TRBD1 as a possible D gene (6 bases). The CDR3 extends over 13 amino acids. Trimming stripped 4 bases from V and 9 bases from J, with 13 bases between. CDR1 SGHAT and CDR2 FQDESV come from the germline V gene (reference sequence). The CDR3 spells CASSSTGQGIQYF. CDR3 DNA sequence: TGTGCCAGCAGCTCCACAGGGCAGGGCATTCAGTACTTC.

Of note for this clonotype: Since a much larger clone is just one base distant, this may be a read error. The CDR3 bases are TGTGCCACGTCGAGGTTCGGAGAAAACACTGAAGCTTTCTTT. Translated: CATSRFGENTEAFF. The V gene is TRBV12-3 or TRBV12-4, the J gene TRBJ1-1; D is uncertain. Trimming left V 10 bases short and J 2 bases short, with 17 bases between. The CDR3 spans 14 residues.

This clonotype was seen more than once but under ten times. The V and J genes are TRBV7-3 and TRBJ2-5; D gene ambiguous. The CDR3 runs 13 residues. With 3 bases removed from V and 3 bases from J, the gap between germline ends came to 8 bases. Germline V CDR1 and CDR2: SGHTA, FQGTGA. As DNA, the CDR3 is TGTGCCAGCAGCTTCACCGGAAAAGAGACCCAGTACTTC. Protein: CASSFTGKETQYF.

The rearrangement joins TRBV5-4 to TRBJ2-1, with 10 bases identical to TRBD2. V lost 4 bases and J lost 5; bases outside the gene matches: 6. CDR3 length equals 15 residues. Germline V gene sequence: CDR1 SGHNT, CDR2 YYREEE (reference sequence). The CDR3 loop reads CASSAGLAFNNEQFF. The CDR3 region has the DNA TGTGCCAGCAGCGCGGGACTAGCGTTTAACAATGAGCAGTTCTTC.

V and J are TRBV12-3 or TRBV12-4 and TRBJ2-1; 14 bases align to TRBD2. The CDR3 sequence is 14 residues long. V trimming: 5 bases; J trimming: 15 bases; junction bases outside the gene matches: 9. CDR3 bases: TGTGCCAGCAGTACCGGGACTAGCGGGAGATTCTGGTTCTTC. It translates to CASSTGTSGRFWFF.

This rearrangement joins TRBV20-1 to TRBJ2-1; 8 bases map to TRBD1. The junction had 11 bases not matched to a gene; V was cut back by 0 bases and J by 10 bases. Germline values: CDR1 DFQATT, CDR2 SNEGSKA (reference sequence). CDR3 length equals 15 residues. DNA of the CDR3: TGCAGTGCTAGAGATCCGGCAGGGGGCGCCGGGGAGCAGTTCTTC. Translation: CSARDPAGGAGEQFF.